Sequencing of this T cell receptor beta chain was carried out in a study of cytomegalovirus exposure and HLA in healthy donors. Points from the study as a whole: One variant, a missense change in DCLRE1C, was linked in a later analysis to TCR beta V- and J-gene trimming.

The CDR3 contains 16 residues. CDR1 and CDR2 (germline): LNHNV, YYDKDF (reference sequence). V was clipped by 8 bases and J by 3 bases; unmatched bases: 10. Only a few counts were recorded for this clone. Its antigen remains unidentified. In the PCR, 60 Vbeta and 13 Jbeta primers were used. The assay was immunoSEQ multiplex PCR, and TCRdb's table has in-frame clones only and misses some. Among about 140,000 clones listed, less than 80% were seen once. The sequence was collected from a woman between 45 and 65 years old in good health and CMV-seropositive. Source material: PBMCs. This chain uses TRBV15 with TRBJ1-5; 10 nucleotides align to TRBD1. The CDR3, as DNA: TGTGCCACCGCTCGACCGGGACAGGGGAACAATCAGCCCCAGCATTTT. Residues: CATARPGQGNNQPQHF.